These T cell receptor beta chains were read from a single sample in a study of cytomegalovirus exposure and HLA in healthy donors. Using immunoSEQ multiplex PCR, the repertoire was profiled, and TCRdb retains in-frame clones only, with some absent. The sample consists of roughly 150,000 clones, less than 85% of them appearing once. The sample consisted of PBMCs. The receptors were sampled from a woman aged 45-59 years in good health and CMV-seropositive. Both conserved end residues are part of each CDR3. The order of the fields is clone size, J gene, D gene, V gene, CDR3 protein, CDR3 DNA. The D gene is left open where the match is weak. Rows give clone size only sometimes, using once, few, many, or a class for an expanded clone.

size: NA
J: TRBJ1-2
D: NA
V: TRBV27
CDR3: CASSLGQPTDYGYTF
DNA: TGTGCCAGCAGTTTAGGACAGCCGACGGACTATGGCTACACCTTC

size: NA
J: TRBJ2-7
D: NA
V: TRBV5-6
CDR3: CASSLAGLEQYF
DNA: TGTGCCAGCAGCTTGGCTGGGCTCGAGCAGTACTTC

size: NA
J: TRBJ1-5
D: TRBD1
V: TRBV7-9
CDR3: CASSLGQGALENQPQHF
DNA: TGTGCCAGCAGCTTAGGACAGGGGGCGTTGGAGAATCAGCCCCAGCATTTT

size: NA
J: TRBJ2-7
D: TRBD1
V: TRBV7-2
CDR3: CASSLLQGAVYEQYF
DNA: TGTGCCAGCAGCCTACTACAGGGGGCGGTCTACGAGCAGTACTTC

size: NA
J: TRBJ2-5
D: TRBD2
V: TRBV7-9
CDR3: CSSSLDVAGGETQYF
DNA: TGTTCCAGCAGCTTAGACGTAGCGGGGGGGGAGACCCAGTACTTC

size: NA
J: TRBJ2-7
D: NA
V: TRBV4-3
CDR3: CASSQDWGREQYF
DNA: TGCGCCAGCAGCCAAGATTGGGGCCGCGAGCAGTACTTC

size: once
J: TRBJ1-4
D: TRBD1
V: TRBV5-4
CDR3: CASSGGGQGNEKLFF
DNA: TGTGCCAGCAGCGGCGGAGGACAGGGTAATGAAAAACTGTTTTTT

size: NA
J: TRBJ1-1
D: NA
V: TRBV29-1
CDR3: CSVAFRDGTEAFF
DNA: TGCAGCGTTGCTTTCAGGGATGGAACTGAAGCTTTCTTT

size: many
J: TRBJ1-2
D: NA
V: TRBV10-3
CDR3: CAISESWAYGYTF
DNA: TGTGCCATCAGTGAGTCCTGGGCCTATGGCTACACCTTC

size: NA
J: TRBJ2-7
D: NA
V: TRBV4-3
CDR3: CASSQGNQGYNEQYF
DNA: TGCGCCAGCAGCCAAGGTAATCAGGGTTATAACGAGCAGTACTTC

size: NA
J: TRBJ2-7
D: TRBD2
V: TRBV7-8
CDR3: CASSLTASGVNSYEQYF
DNA: TGTGCCAGCAGCCTAACGGCTAGCGGGGTTAACTCCTACGAGCAGTACTTC

size: NA
J: TRBJ1-1
D: NA
V: TRBV21-1
CDR3: CASSKARGNTEAFF
DNA: TGTGCCAGCAGCAAAGCCAGGGGGAACACTGAAGCTTTCTTT

size: NA
J: TRBJ2-2
D: TRBD2
V: TRBV30
CDR3: CAWSGTSAGELFF
DNA: TGTGCCTGGAGTGGGACTAGCGCCGGGGAGCTGTTTTTT

size: once
J: TRBJ2-7
D: TRBD2
V: TRBV6-5
CDR3: CASQLAGELEQYF
DNA: TGTGCCAGCCAACTAGCGGGGGAACTCGAGCAGTACTTC

size: NA
J: TRBJ1-5
D: NA
V: TRBV19
CDR3: CASSTQPGDAIRAQHF
DNA: TGTGCCAGTAGTACCCAACCCGGGGATGCAATCAGAGCCCAGCATTTT

size: NA
J: TRBJ2-1
D: NA
V: TRBV5-5
CDR3: CASSPWSDAGDEQFF
DNA: TGTGCCAGCAGCCCCTGGTCCGATGCCGGGGATGAGCAGTTCTTC

size: NA
J: TRBJ2-1
D: NA
V: TRBV4-3
CDR3: CASSQEGRAPGQLCNEQFF
DNA: TGCGCCAGCAGCCAAGAAGGCCGGGCCCCAGGACAGTTGTGCAATGAGCAGTTCTTC

size: NA
J: TRBJ1-1
D: NA
V: TRBV7-8
CDR3: CASSLHGAEAFF
DNA: TGTGCCAGCAGCCTGCACGGGGCTGAAGCTTTCTTT

size: NA
J: TRBJ1-3
D: NA
V: TRBV5-1
CDR3: CASSLDRTTSGNTIYF
DNA: TGCGCCAGCAGCTTGGATAGGACTACCTCTGGAAACACCATATATTTT

size: once
J: TRBJ1-1
D: NA
V: TRBV5-1
CDR3: CASSSLGGGTEAFF
DNA: TGCGCCAGCAGCTCGCTAGGCGGGGGCACTGAAGCTTTCTTT

size: NA
J: TRBJ2-7
D: TRBD1
V: TRBV19
CDR3: CASSWGQGGTYEQYF
DNA: TGTGCCAGTTCGTGGGGACAGGGGGGGACCTACGAGCAGTACTTC

size: NA
J: TRBJ1-2
D: NA
V: TRBV29-1
CDR3: CSAEGLDYGYTF
DNA: TGCAGCGCAGAGGGACTGGACTATGGCTACACCTTC

size: NA
J: TRBJ2-7
D: TRBD1
V: TRBV7-9
CDR3: CASSRTGPRVYEQYF
DNA: TGTGCCAGCAGCCGGACAGGTCCCCGGGTCTACGAGCAGTACTTC

size: NA
J: TRBJ1-5
D: NA
V: TRBV6-1
CDR3: CASSEGTPYQPQHF
DNA: TGTGCCAGCAGTGAAGGGACACCCTATCAGCCCCAGCATTTT

size: NA
J: TRBJ2-1
D: TRBD2
V: TRBV6-1
CDR3: CASSEGGAGGRYNEQFF
DNA: TGTGCCAGCAGTGAAGGGGGGGCGGGGGGGCGCTACAATGAGCAGTTCTTC

size: few
J: TRBJ2-7
D: NA
V: TRBV6-6
CDR3: CASSREFSYEQYF
DNA: TGTGCCAGCAGTCGGGAGTTCTCCTACGAGCAGTACTTC

size: NA
J: TRBJ2-3
D: TRBD1
V: TRBV4-1
CDR3: CASSQADRFTDTQYF
DNA: TGCGCCAGCAGCCAAGCGGACAGGTTCACAGATACGCAGTATTTT

size: NA
J: TRBJ1-5
D: NA
V: TRBV13
CDR3: CASSLAPGQPQHF
DNA: TGTGCCAGCAGCTTAGCACCAGGCCAGCCCCAGCATTTT

size: few
J: TRBJ1-6
D: NA
V: TRBV4-1
CDR3: CASSQGSGVGSPLHF
DNA: TGCGCCAGCAGCCAAGGATCCGGGGTTGGTTCACCCCTCCACTTT

size: few
J: TRBJ2-7
D: TRBD1
V: TRBV4-2
CDR3: CASSQASRQGAYEQYF
DNA: TGTGCCAGCAGCCAAGCCAGCCGACAGGGAGCCTACGAGCAGTACTTC

size: few
J: TRBJ1-2
D: TRBD1
V: TRBV19
CDR3: CASSMPRTGGGSYGYTF
DNA: TGTGCCAGTAGTATGCCCCGGACAGGGGGAGGATCCTATGGCTACACCTTC

size: NA
J: TRBJ1-2
D: NA
V: TRBV4-3
CDR3: CASSQDRRGSAVGYTF
DNA: TGCGCCAGCAGCCAAGACCGAAGGGGGAGTGCGGTTGGCTACACCTTC

size: NA
J: TRBJ2-1
D: NA
V: TRBV7-9
CDR3: CASSLQNEQFF
DNA: TGTGCCAGCAGCCTTCAGAATGAGCAGTTCTTC

size: few
J: TRBJ1-1
D: NA
V: TRBV7-8
CDR3: CASSLVRAPNTEAFF
DNA: TGTGCCAGCAGCTTAGTGAGGGCCCCCAACACTGAAGCTTTCTTT

size: NA
J: TRBJ2-3
D: NA
V: TRBV19
CDR3: CASSGEYTDTQYF
DNA: TGTGCCAGTAGCGGGGAGTACACAGATACGCAGTATTTT

size: NA
J: TRBJ2-7
D: NA
V: TRBV29-1
CDR3: CSVASLRYEQYF
DNA: TGCAGCGTCGCCTCACTCCGTTACGAGCAGTACTTC

size: NA
J: TRBJ2-3
D: TRBD2
V: TRBV7-8
CDR3: CASIHPGGGRDTQYF
DNA: TGTGCCAGCATCCACCCAGGCGGGGGACGAGATACGCAGTATTTT

size: NA
J: TRBJ2-2
D: TRBD1
V: TRBV6-5
CDR3: CASSYTTGYTGELFF
DNA: TGTGCCAGCAGTTACACGACAGGGTACACCGGGGAGCTGTTTTTT

size: NA
J: TRBJ1-3
D: NA
V: TRBV9
CDR3: CASSVVPGAGNTIYF
DNA: TGTGCCAGCAGCGTAGTCCCGGGGGCTGGAAACACCATATATTTT

size: NA
J: TRBJ1-2
D: NA
V: TRBV27
CDR3: CASSLEGGRMGYGYTF
DNA: TGTGCCAGCAGCTTGGAGGGGGGGCGGATGGGTTATGGCTACACCTTC

size: NA
J: TRBJ2-7
D: NA
V: TRBV7-2
CDR3: CASSPGGGGVYEQYF
DNA: TGTGCCAGCAGCCCAGGGGGCGGGGGAGTTTACGAGCAGTACTTC

size: NA
J: TRBJ1-2
D: TRBD1
V: TRBV7-9
CDR3: CASSLGWQGAHYGYTF
DNA: TGTGCCAGCAGCTTAGGTTGGCAGGGGGCGCACTATGGCTACACCTTC

size: NA
J: TRBJ2-7
D: NA
V: TRBV7-9
CDR3: CASSLESRLDEQYF
DNA: TGTGCCAGCAGCTTGGAATCGAGGCTTGACGAGCAGTACTTC

size: NA
J: TRBJ1-1
D: TRBD1
V: TRBV7-2
CDR3: CASSSRTGGHTEAFF
DNA: TGTGCCAGCAGCTCCCGGACAGGGGGCCACACTGAAGCTTTCTTT

size: NA
J: TRBJ1-1
D: TRBD1
V: TRBV7-9
CDR3: CSSSLAGTGGKTEAFF
DNA: TGTTCCAGCAGCTTAGCGGGGACAGGGGGCAAAACTGAAGCTTTCTTT

size: NA
J: TRBJ1-1
D: NA
V: TRBV19
CDR3: CASSMSGARTEAFF
DNA: TGTGCCAGTAGTATGAGCGGGGCGCGAACTGAAGCTTTCTTT

size: NA
J: TRBJ2-7
D: TRBD2
V: TRBV7-8
CDR3: CASSLTSDGEQYF
DNA: TGTGCCAGCAGCTTGACTAGCGACGGGGAGCAGTACTTC

size: NA
J: TRBJ1-1
D: TRBD1
V: TRBV5-6
CDR3: CASSPKRGQFEAFF
DNA: TGTGCCAGCAGCCCAAAAAGGGGACAGTTTGAAGCTTTCTTT

size: NA
J: TRBJ2-6
D: TRBD1
V: TRBV5-6
CDR3: CASSRLTGVGANVLTF
DNA: TGTGCCAGCAGCCGATTGACAGGGGTCGGGGCCAACGTCCTGACTTTC

size: once
J: TRBJ1-1
D: NA
V: TRBV29-1
CDR3: CSAAGTNTEAFF
DNA: TGCAGCGCAGCGGGAACGAACACTGAAGCTTTCTTT

size: NA
J: TRBJ1-1
D: NA
V: TRBV28
CDR3: CASSLSRTEAFF
DNA: TGTGCCAGCAGTTTATCCAGGACTGAAGCTTTCTTT

size: NA
J: TRBJ1-2
D: NA
V: TRBV30
CDR3: CAWSSMGQGGYTF
DNA: TGTGCCTGGAGTTCAATGGGGCAGGGAGGCTACACCTTC